This entry lists 23 T cell receptor beta chains sequenced from one sample in a study of PD-L1 blockade in urothelial cancer. The method was immunoSEQ multiplex PCR; TCRdb's version includes in-frame clones alone and lacks a portion of them. The sample includes tens of thousands of clones, 70% to 90% of them seen just once. Noted time point: peripheral blood 6 weeks after treatment start. The specimen was PBMCs, collected around atezolizumab (anti-PD-L1) treatment. The receptors here all came from a man between 60 and 75 years old with urothelial cancer.

The chain recombines TRBV27 with TRBJ1-4; 7 bases fit TRBD1. This CDR3 spans 15 amino acids. Unmatched junction bases numbered 3, after V lost 5 bases and J lost 0 bases. The V gene's germline CDR1 is MNHEY and CDR2 SMNVEV (reference sequence). CDR3 in amino acids: CASSAQGATNEKLFF. The CDR3 DNA reads TGTGCCAGCAGTGCGCAGGGGGCAACTAATGAAAAACTGTTTTTT.

This chain connects TRBV5-5 to TRBJ2-2, with 7 positions matching TRBD2. V was pared by 4 bases and J by 4 bases, with 10 bases of the junction left unmatched. The CDR3 is 16 amino acids. Germline V lookup: CDR1 SGHKS, CDR2 YYEKEE (reference sequence). As DNA, the CDR3 is TGTGCCAGCAGCCTAACTATAGGCGGGGGCACCGGGGAGCTGTTTTTT. Its translation is CASSLTIGGGTGELFF.

The gene calls are TRBV7-6 and TRBJ1-1; 8 positions agree with TRBD1. The CDR3 length is 15 residues. The V gene end was trimmed by 2 bases and the J gene end by 1 base; junction bases not matched to a gene: 3. Germline loops: CDR1 SGHVS, CDR2 FNYEAQ. The CDR3 spells CASSLQGAKNTEAFF. CDR3 sequence (DNA): TGTGCCAGCAGCTTACAGGGGGCCAAGAACACTGAAGCTTTCTTT.

The rearrangement uses TRBV5-4 and TRBJ2-2, with 10 bases fitting TRBD2. Germline V gene data show CDR1 as SGHNT and CDR2 as YYREEE (reference sequence). V lost 4 bases to trimming and J lost 4 bases; unmatched junction nucleotides: 13. The CDR3 totals 18 residues. CDR3 nucleotides: TGTGCCAGCAGCCTGGGAGCGGGGGGGCCTCGCGGCACCGGGGAGCTGTTTTTT. Translation: CASSLGAGGPRGTGELFF.

The chain carries TRBV5-4 and TRBJ2-1; 8 nucleotides agree with TRBD1. The CDR3 extends over 12 amino acids. Trimming at V came to 5 bases and at J to 8 bases, leaving 3 bases not matched to a gene. CDR1 SGHNT and CDR2 YYREEE come from the germline V gene (reference sequence). The CDR3 region has the DNA TGTGCCAGCAGACAACAGGGGGATGAGCAGTTCTTC. Its translation is CASRQQGDEQFF. Based on the CDR3 plus reference TRBV5-4 and TRBJ2-1, the full variable domain is ETGVTQSPTHLIKTRGQQVTLRCSSQSGHNTVSWYQQALGQGPQFIFQYYREEENGRGNFPPRFSGLQFPNYSSELNVNALELDDSALYLCASRQQGDEQFFGPGTRLTVL.

This clone was picked up one time. This chain connects TRBV4-1 to TRBJ1-2; D unclear. Looked up from germline, CDR1 is MGHRA and CDR2 is YSYEKL. Trimming took 1 base from V and 10 from J, leaving 10 bases between them. The CDR3 runs 12 residues. The CDR3 nucleotides are TGCGCCAGCAGCCAAGGGGCTGCTTCCTACACCTTC. Its translation: CASSQGAASYTF.

The rearrangement links TRBV6-1 to TRBJ1-5, with D unclear. The V end was cut by 2 bases, the J end by 2 bases, with 16 bases between. The CDR3 loop spans 17 amino acids. The germline gives CDR1 MNHNS, CDR2 SASEGT. The CDR3 bases are TGTGCCAGCAGTGAAAGCCCCTCGGGATTTGGCAATCAGCCCCAGCATTTT. This sequence encodes CASSESPSGFGNQPQHF.

This chain connects TRBV5-1 to TRBJ2-7; the D is unclear. CDR1 is SGHRS, CDR2 YFSETQ, per germline. The CDR3 sequence is 16 residues long. Trimming took 3 bases from V and 4 from J, leaving 20 bases between them. The CDR3 DNA reads as TGCGCCAGCAGCTCTGGCCCTAGAGAGCCCCTTTACGAGCAGTACTTC. As protein: CASSSGPREPLYEQYF.

The chain combines TRBV7-6 with TRBJ2-3, with 9 bases matching TRBD2. The germline V gene has CDR1 SGHVS and CDR2 FNYEAQ. V dropped 0 bases and J dropped 6; count of bases not matched to a gene: 10. CDR3 size: 17 residues. The CDR3 coding sequence is TGTGCCAGCAGCTTAGCGGTCCCCGCGGGGGGGCCGGATACGCAGTATTTT. This gives the protein CASSLAVPAGGPDTQYF.

The chain carries TRBV11-2 and TRBJ1-2; 8 bases map to TRBD1. V lost 7 bases to trimming and J lost 8 bases; unmatched junction nucleotides: 15. Germline V gene data show CDR1 as SGHAT and CDR2 as FQNNGV. The CDR3 sequence is 15 residues long. CDR3 sequence: CASNPLGQGYWGYTF. Here the CDR3 DNA reads TGTGCCAGCAACCCTTTAGGACAGGGCTATTGGGGCTACACCTTC.

This clone was seen once. This chain links TRBV6-6 with TRBJ1-5; 7 positions agree with TRBD1. After removal of 8 bases from V and 3 bases from J, the junction contained 7 bases not matched to a gene. This CDR3 has 14 residues. Germline loops: CDR1 MNHNY, CDR2 SVGAGI (reference sequence). This CDR3 is CASAGQEINQPQHF. CDR3 DNA: TGTGCCAGCGCAGGACAGGAGATCAATCAGCCCCAGCATTTT.

This clone was detected only a few times. J is TRBJ2-7 and V is TRBV2, with D possibly matching TRBD2 (5 bases). Germline-derived CDR1 and CDR2 are SNHLY and FYNNEI. V lost 4 bases to trimming and J lost 4 bases, with 8 bases between them. This CDR3 contains 12 residues. CDR3 region: CASSGGAYEQYF. The CDR3 DNA follows: TGTGCCAGCAGTGGGGGAGCGTACGAGCAGTACTTC.

Many counts were recorded for this clone. The CDR3 protein is CASSTTDRGQRRGNQPQHF. CDR3 coding DNA: TGTGCCAGCAGCACCACGGACAGGGGGCAACGCCGCGGCAATCAGCCCCAGCATTTT. The chain combines TRBV2 with TRBJ1-5, with 11 nucleotides matching TRBD1. V trimming: 6 bases; J trimming: 2 bases; junction bases outside the gene matches: 15. The CDR3 loop spans 19 amino acids. Germline V gives CDR1 SNHLY, CDR2 FYNNEI.

The rearrangement uses TRBV14 and TRBJ2-7, with unresolved D. V was clipped by 2 bases and J by 7 bases, with 6 bases between them. CDR1 SGHDN and CDR2 FVKESK come from the germline V gene. The CDR3 extends over 11 amino acids. CDR3 protein: CASSQSREQYF. DNA for the CDR3: TGTGCCAGCAGCCAAAGCCGGGAGCAGTACTTC.

This chain links TRBV2 with TRBJ1-2; 8 nucleotides agree with TRBD1. Trimming took 6 bases from V and 4 from J; bases not matched to a gene: 7. Germline values: CDR1 SNHLY, CDR2 FYNNEI. This CDR3 has 14 amino acids. The CDR3 here is CASSDRGGIYGYTF. In DNA form, the CDR3 reads TGTGCCAGCAGCGACAGGGGAGGAATCTATGGCTACACCTTC.

This clone has only one observation. The chain links TRBV4-1 to TRBJ1-4; TRBD1 agrees at 7 bases. Germline V gene data show CDR1 as MGHRA and CDR2 as YSYEKL. The CDR3 covers 16 residues. J gave up 4 bases and V 3 bases, and 8 bases lay outside the gene matches. DNA of the CDR3: TGCGCCAGCAGCCACCCGAGACAGGGTCTTAATGAAAAACTGTTTTTT. Amino acid sequence: CASSHPRQGLNEKLFF.

The V call is TRBV5-4, the J call TRBJ2-1; 10 bases are shared with TRBD1. With V trimmed by 4 bases and J by 7 bases, 5 bases remained unmatched. In germline, CDR1 is SGHNT, CDR2 YYREEE (reference sequence). This CDR3 contains 14 residues. This chain's CDR3 is CASSPDRGQNEQFF. The CDR3 region has the DNA TGTGCCAGCAGCCCCGACAGGGGGCAGAATGAGCAGTTCTTC.

The rearrangement uses TRBV14 and TRBJ2-7; D is uncertain. Germline lookup yields CDR1 SGHDN and CDR2 FVKESK. This CDR3 contains 15 residues. The germline V and J ends were trimmed by 4 bases and 0 bases, with 13 bases remaining between them. The CDR3 region is CASSRTAASSYEQYF. Here the CDR3 DNA reads TGTGCCAGCAGCCGCACGGCGGCTAGCTCCTACGAGCAGTACTTC.

This rearrangement joins TRBV4-1 to TRBJ2-7; D might be TRBD2 (5 bases). The V end lost 6 bases, the J end lost 5 bases, and 23 bases lay between the germline ends. Germline CDR1 and CDR2: MGHRA and YSYEKL. CDR3 length: 16 amino acids. The CDR3 DNA follows: TGCGCCAGCAGTTCCCTCGGGCGGGTACAGATCGACGAGCAGTACTTC. This gives the protein CASSSLGRVQIDEQYF.

This clone was picked up one time. This sequence joins TRBV28 and TRBJ2-1; 9 bases match TRBD2. The V gene end was trimmed by 4 bases and the J gene end by 7 bases; junction bases not matched to a gene: 11. There are 16 residues in the CDR3. From germline, CDR1 is MDHEN and CDR2 SYDVKM. The CDR3 coding sequence is TGTGCCAGCAGTTCGTATAGCGGGAGCGGACAGAATGAGCAGTTCTTC. Its translation: CASSSYSGSGQNEQFF.

This clone showed up just once. The chain links TRBV27 to TRBJ2-2; D is ambiguous. Germline V lookup: CDR1 MNHEY, CDR2 SMNVEV (reference sequence). Trimming took 5 bases from V and 0 from J, leaving 19 bases between them. The length of the CDR3 is 18 residues. The DNA for the CDR3 is TGTGCCAGCAGTCCCCTGGCTGCGCGGCTTGCGAACACCGGGGAGCTGTTTTTT. Amino acids: CASSPLAARLANTGELFF.

The chain is built from TRBV6-4 and TRBJ2-1, with D possibly being TRBD1 (6 bases). From germline, CDR1 is MRHNA and CDR2 SNTAGT. Trimming took off 5 bases at V and 0 bases at J, with 8 bases between the two ends. There are 14 residues in the CDR3. CDR3 in amino acids: CASSRDNSYNEQFF. CDR3 bases: TGTGCCAGCAGTAGGGACAACTCCTACAATGAGCAGTTCTTC.

This sequence joins TRBV11-2 and TRBJ2-1; the D gene is possibly TRBD1 (6 bases). The CDR3 consists of 16 residues. The V end was cut by 5 bases, the J end by 1 base, with 15 bases between. Germline V gene sequence: CDR1 SGHAT, CDR2 FQNNGV. In DNA form, the CDR3 reads TGTGCCAGCAGCCCCTCTCCGACAGGTTCCTACAATGAGCAGTTCTTC. Translating it yields CASSPSPTGSYNEQFF.